A selection of T cell receptor beta chains follows, all from one sample in a study of regulatory and conventional T cells in RAG deficiency. The repertoire was sequenced with immunoSEQ multiplex PCR; TCRdb's copy has only in-frame clones and lacks some. The data hold around 33,000 clones, with just under 90% observed a single time. This same sample was also taken into another study, of regulatory T cells.

Sequencing was carried out using CD8+ T cells sorted from blood. The receptors were gathered from a human donor in good health. CDR3s include the opening cysteine and the closing phenylalanine or tryptophan. The order of the fields is D gene, clone size, V gene, CDR3 length, J gene, CDR3 DNA, CDR3 protein. D genes are given only for firm matches. A row's size may be missing; if present it is once, few, many or a size class.

>TRBD2|NA|TRBV28|15|TRBJ2-3
TGTGCCAGTTCCCTTAGCGGGAGTGAGGCAGATACGCAGTATTTT
CASSLSGSEADTQYF
>NA|NA|TRBV7-9|14|TRBJ2-5
TGTGCCAGCAGCTTAGTGTCGGGACAAGAGACCCAGTACTTC
CASSLVSGQETQYF
>TRBD1|NA|TRBV11-2|15|TRBJ1-4
TGTGCCAGCAGCTCAGAGGACAGGGGGGGGGAAAAACTGTTTTTT
CASSSEDRGGEKLFF
>NA|NA|TRBV11-2|12|TRBJ2-3
TGTGCCAGCAGCTTCGGCACAGATACGCAGTATTTT
CASSFGTDTQYF
>NA|NA|TRBV27|16|TRBJ1-5
TGTGCCAGCAGTTCTAATCTATTGGGTAGCAATCAGCCCCAGCATTTT
CASSSNLLGSNQPQHF
>NA|NA|TRBV5-1|16|TRBJ1-1
TGCGCCAGCAGCTTCGGGGATGGAAGAGGCCAAGGGGAAGCTTTCTTT
CASSFGDGRGQGEAFF
>NA|once|TRBV11-2|16|TRBJ1-2
TGTGCCAGCAGCACAACCCTACCGGGACATGACTATGGCTACACCTTC
CASSTTLPGHDYGYTF
>TRBD1|NA|TRBV16|13|TRBJ2-7
TGTGCCAGCAGTTCGACAGGGCTCAACGAGCAGTACTTC
CASSSTGLNEQYF
>TRBD2|NA|TRBV28|21|TRBJ2-1
TGTGCCAGCAGTTTAGGGACGGGACTAGCGGGGGCCCTGAGCTCCTACAATGAGCAGTTCTTC
CASSLGTGLAGALSSYNEQFF
>TRBD2|NA|TRBV6-5|15|TRBJ2-3
TGTGCCAGCAGTACTTGGGGCGGGGGATCAGATACGCAGTATTTT
CASSTWGGGSDTQYF
>NA|NA|TRBV19|16|TRBJ2-3
TGTGCCAGTAGTATAGGGGTGGGCAGGGGGGCAGATACGCAGTATTTT
CASSIGVGRGADTQYF
>NA|NA|TRBV6-1|12|TRBJ1-2
TGTGCCAGCAGCTCCGGGGCGGTTGGCTACACCTTC
CASSSGAVGYTF
>TRBD1|NA|TRBV6-5|14|TRBJ2-5
TGTGCCAGCAGGTTGACAGGGGGTGGGGAGACCCAGTACTTC
CASRLTGGGETQYF
>NA|NA|TRBV6-5|13|TRBJ1-2
TGTGCCAGCACCGATACAGGGAACTATGGCTACACCTTC
CASTDTGNYGYTF
>TRBD1|NA|TRBV4-3|16|TRBJ2-7
TGCGCCAGCAGCCAAGAGTGGGGACAGGGCCGCTACGAGCAGTACTTC
CASSQEWGQGRYEQYF
>TRBD1|NA|TRBV19|13|TRBJ2-7
TGTGCCAGTAGGGACAGGGTCCGGCACGAGCAGTACTTC
CASRDRVRHEQYF
>TRBD1|NA|TRBV28|17|TRBJ2-7
TGTGCCAGCAGTTTAGCGGCTGACGGGACAGAAGATTACGAGCAGTACTTC
CASSLAADGTEDYEQYF
>NA|NA|TRBV23-1|19|TRBJ2-5
TGCGCCGCCCCCCGTCTCGCTTCGGGAAAGAGACCCAGTAGCCCACGCCAGTACTTC
CAAPRLASGKRPSSPRQYF
>TRBD1|NA|TRBV7-8|14|TRBJ1-5
TGTGCCAGCAGCTTAACAGGGGAGGATCAGCCCCAGCATTTT
CASSLTGEDQPQHF
>NA|NA|TRBV2|15|TRBJ2-7
TGTGCCAGCAGTGAAGGAGGAATGCCTACCTACGAGCAGTACTTC
CASSEGGMPTYEQYF
>NA|NA|TRBV6-5|14|TRBJ1-1
TGTGCCAGCAGTCCCAGGGACACTCTAAACGAAGCTTTCTTT
CASSPRDTLNEAFF
>NA|once|TRBV10-3|13|TRBJ2-5
TGTGCCATCAGGCCACTTAACCAAGAGACCCAGTACTTC
CAIRPLNQETQYF
>NA|NA|TRBV6-5|13|TRBJ1-2
TGTGCCAGCAGTTCGAGCGGGGTCTATGGCTACACCTTC
CASSSSGVYGYTF
>NA|NA|TRBV2|15|TRBJ2-5
TGTGCCAGCACCGCCCCCCCGGACGGTCTCTGGGAGCAGTACTTC
CASTAPPDGLWEQYF
>TRBD1|few|TRBV19|14|TRBJ2-7
TGTGCCAGTAGTGCGGGACAGGGATCTTACGAGCAGTACTTC
CASSAGQGSYEQYF
>NA|NA|TRBV6-1|15|TRBJ1-5
TGTGCCAGCAGTGAAGAGGCAGTCAATTATCAGCCCCAGCATTTT
CASSEEAVNYQPQHF
>NA|NA|TRBV7-6|18|TRBJ2-1
TGTGCCAGCAGCCCCCAGAGCGTTCCAAATCCTTCTTACAATGAGCAGTTCTTC
CASSPQSVPNPSYNEQFF
>TRBD2|once|TRBV30|14|TRBJ2-7
TGTGCCTGGAGTGAACTAGCGGCGAGCTACGAGCAGTACTTC
CAWSELAASYEQYF
>NA|few|TRBV19|11|TRBJ2-1
TGTGCCAGTAGTATCGGCAGGGAGCAGTTCTTC
CASSIGREQFF
>TRBD1|NA|TRBV18|14|TRBJ2-1
TGTGCCAGCTCACCAACACAGGGGTCGAATGAGCAGTTCTTC
CASSPTQGSNEQFF
>NA|NA|TRBV5-1|13|TRBJ2-7
TGCGCCAGCAGCCCGGACAGTTCCTACGAGCAGTACTTC
CASSPDSSYEQYF
>NA|NA|TRBV27|17|TRBJ2-6
TGTGCCAGCAGTTTATCAGGTGGGCCTTCTGGGGCCAACGTCCTGACTTTC
CASSLSGGPSGANVLTF
>NA|NA|TRBV9|15|TRBJ2-5
TGTGCCAGCAGCGCAGAGGGACATATCCAAGAGACCCAGTACTTC
CASSAEGHIQETQYF
>NA|NA|TRBV10-3|16|TRBJ1-1
TGTGCCATCAGTGAGGCTGCCGGGGAGGGGCGGACTGAAGCTTTCTTT
CAISEAAGEGRTEAFF
>TRBD2|NA|TRBV6-4|16|TRBJ2-7
TGTGCCAGCAGTGCCCCCCAGCGGGACCACTCCTACGAGCAGTACTTC
CASSAPQRDHSYEQYF
>NA|NA|TRBV21-1|17|TRBJ2-5
TGTGCCAGCAGGATTGCATTAGGCTACACTTTCTCTGAGACCCAGTACTTC
CASRIALGYTFSETQYF
>TRBD2|few|TRBV19|15|TRBJ2-3
TGTGCCAGTAGCTCTAGCGGGGGGCGAACAGATACGCAGTATTTT
CASSSSGGRTDTQYF
>TRBD1|NA|TRBV5-4|14|TRBJ2-5
TGTGCCAGCAGCTTGGGGACAGGGGGTGAGACCCAGTACTTC
CASSLGTGGETQYF
>TRBD1|NA|TRBV29-1|14|TRBJ2-7
TGCAGCGTTGAAGCCCCAGGGGGCTCCTACGAGCAGTACTTC
CSVEAPGGSYEQYF
>NA|NA|TRBV19|15|TRBJ1-5
TGTGCCAGTAGTATGGAGGTATTCAGCAATCAGCCCCAGCATTTT
CASSMEVFSNQPQHF
>NA|NA|TRBV15|15|TRBJ1-4
TGTGCCACCAGCAGAACAGGGACGGGGGAAGAAAAACTGTTTTTT
CATSRTGTGEEKLFF
>TRBD1|NA|TRBV5-4|16|TRBJ2-7
TGTGCCAGCAGCTCCGCGGAGACAGGGGGATCCTACGAGCAGTACTTC
CASSSAETGGSYEQYF
>NA|NA|TRBV7-9|12|TRBJ2-1
TGTGCCAGCAGCGGGGGCGGGTTCGAGCAGTTCTTC
CASSGGGFEQFF
>NA|NA|TRBV7-3|12|TRBJ2-1
TGTGCCAGCAGTAGCCAGGGGAATGAGCAGTTCTTC
CASSSQGNEQFF
>NA|once|TRBV29-1|11|TRBJ2-7
TGCAGCGTTGGTGACAACTACGAGCAGTACTTC
CSVGDNYEQYF
>TRBD1|NA|TRBV6-6|15|TRBJ1-5
TGTGCCAGCAGTTACCCCGACAGGGAGACTCAGCCCCAGCATTTT
CASSYPDRETQPQHF
>NA|NA|TRBV6-1|12|TRBJ1-2
TGTGCCAGCAGTCGGACTGCAGATGGCTACACCTTC
CASSRTADGYTF
>NA|NA|TRBV9|20|TRBJ2-1
TGTGCCAGCAGCGTAGATCCCTTACCGGTTCCGACGCCCATCTACAATGAGCAGTTCTTC
CASSVDPLPVPTPIYNEQFF
>NA|NA|TRBV5-6|16|TRBJ2-5
TGTGCCAGCAGCTTGGGGGACCGCGTGTACCAAGAGACCCAGTACTTC
CASSLGDRVYQETQYF
>NA|NA|TRBV10-3|14|TRBJ2-1
TGTGCCATCAGTGAGGGTGGCGGCTACAATGAGCAGTTCTTC
CAISEGGGYNEQFF
>NA|NA|TRBV15|16|TRBJ1-5
TGTGCCACCAGCAGAGTAGCTGGGTCCCTCAATCAGCCCCAGCATTTT
CATSRVAGSLNQPQHF